This T cell receptor beta chain came from a study of cytomegalovirus exposure and HLA in healthy donors. Use of 60 Vbeta and 13 Jbeta primers characterized the PCR. Profiled with immunoSEQ multiplex PCR; TCRdb holds only in-frame clones, not every one. The data contain some 120,000 clones, about 82% of them singletons. The CDR3 is 15 residues long. The V and J ends lost 0 bases and 3 bases, in that order; junction bases with no gene match: 5. In germline, CDR1 is SGDLS, CDR2 YYNGEE. The chain carries TRBV9 and TRBJ2-7; 8 bases are shared with TRBD2. The sequenced material came from PBMCs. This TCR was recovered from a man aged 25 to 45 in good health and CMV-seronegative. Here the CDR3 reads CASSVGAGAHYEQYF. CDR3 DNA sequence: TGTGCCAGCAGCGTAGGAGCGGGAGCACACTACGAGCAGTACTTC.